Here is one T cell receptor (beta chain) with its context. Its antigen remains unidentified. All trial patients relapsed after autologous stem cell transplantation. Complete response, partial response or progressive disease made up the best responses. The record originates from a study of PD-1 blockade in classical Hodgkin lymphoma. Study in general: Nivolumab was given intravenously to patients at 3 mg/kg every 2 weeks. Whole-study results and caveats: Only CD4+ TCR diversity, not CD8+, had risen significantly by C4D1.

The germline V gene has CDR1 SNHLY and CDR2 FYNNEI. With 7 bases removed from V and 5 bases from J, the gap between germline ends came to 14 bases. The CDR3 covers 14 residues. The data were produced by immunoSEQ multiplex PCR, yet TCRdb's version contains in-frame clones alone and is incomplete. Of about 14,000 clones in the sample, 81% were seen once. This receptor was identified in a human donor with classical Hodgkin lymphoma. The chain couples TRBV2 to TRBJ1-4, with D unresolved. The sequences come from peripheral blood mononuclear cells (PBMCs), collected at baseline. The CDR3 region has the DNA TGTGCCAGCAAGACCCGCAGAGGAAATGAAAAACTGTTTTTT. Translation: CASKTRRGNEKLFF.